Listed below are T cell receptor beta chains from one sample, sequenced in a study of CD4 T cells in relation to SARS-CoV-2 and coronaviruses. Clones were sequenced by immunoSEQ multiplex PCR, and TCRdb holds only the in-frame ones, with some missing. The table lists roughly 60,000 clones, approximately 94% of them singletons. The sample was naive CD4+ T cells from PBMCs. The receptors stem from a human donor in good health. Each CDR3 is given with its conserved first and last residue. A D gene is named only where the DNA matches it firmly. The size entry is marked missing in some rows and otherwise reads once, few, many or a size class.

>NA|TRBV2|NA|12|TRBJ1-2
CASSQVNYGYTF
TGTGCCAGCAGTCAGGTTAACTATGGCTACACCTTC
>NA|TRBV28|NA|15|TRBJ1-3
CASSFGRGKINTIYF
TGTGCCAGCAGTTTTGGGCGAGGGAAGATAAACACCATATATTTT
>TRBD1|TRBV19|NA|15|TRBJ1-2
CASRGGRGPDYGYTF
TGTGCCAGTAGAGGAGGGAGGGGGCCAGACTATGGCTACACCTTC
>TRBD1|TRBV5-1|NA|17|TRBJ2-5
CASSLGGWTGDQETQYF
TGCGCCAGCAGCTTGGGGGGTTGGACAGGGGACCAAGAGACCCAGTACTTC
>NA|TRBV28|NA|12|TRBJ1-1
CASRLMNTEAFF
TGTGCCAGCAGGCTTATGAACACTGAAGCTTTCTTT
>NA|TRBV18|NA|13|TRBJ2-4
CASSPGGSIIQYF
TGTGCCAGCTCACCAGGAGGTAGTATCATTCAGTACTTC
>NA|TRBV11-2|NA|16|TRBJ1-6
CASARTASSDNSPLHF
TGTGCCAGCGCCCGGACAGCCAGTTCCGATAATTCACCCCTCCACTTT
>NA|TRBV18|once|13|TRBJ2-7
CASSRGGPYEQYF
TGTGCCAGCTCCAGAGGGGGGCCTTACGAGCAGTACTTC
>NA|TRBV15|NA|15|TRBJ1-5
CATSRDGTRNQPQHF
TGTGCCACCAGCAGAGATGGGACGCGCAATCAGCCCCAGCATTTT
>NA|TRBV7-9|once|14|TRBJ2-7
CASSPQGKNYEQYF
TGTGCCAGCAGCCCTCAGGGGAAGAACTACGAGCAGTACTTC
>NA|TRBV6-2/TRBV6-3|NA|15|TRBJ1-1
CASSYSGRRNTEAFF
TGTGCCAGCAGTTACTCGGGACGGCGGAACACTGAAGCTTTCTTT
>NA|TRBV7-3|NA|11|TRBJ2-1
CASSLAREQFF
TGTGCCAGCAGCCTCGCCAGGGAGCAGTTCTTC
>NA|TRBV27|NA|12|TRBJ1-5
CASGFSNQPQHF
TGTGCCAGCGGTTTCAGCAATCAGCCCCAGCATTTT
>TRBD2|TRBV5-1|NA|20|TRBJ2-3
CASSFGVAGPYRKGTDTQYF
TGCGCCAGCAGCTTTGGGGTAGCGGGACCCTATCGTAAGGGCACAGATACGCAGTATTTT
>NA|TRBV5-1|NA|15|TRBJ2-3
CASRVGGTGTDTQYF
TGCGCCAGCAGGGTCGGGGGAACTGGCACAGATACGCAGTATTTT
>NA|TRBV18|NA|13|TRBJ1-1
CASSKDRDTEAFF
TGTGCCAGCTCAAAAGACCGAGACACTGAAGCTTTCTTT
>TRBD2|TRBV18|once|15|TRBJ2-1
CASSPGLAVNNEQFF
TGTGCCAGCTCACCAGGACTAGCAGTAAACAATGAGCAGTTCTTC
>NA|TRBV10-1|NA|11|TRBJ2-5
CAPYRAETQYF
TGCGCCCCGTACAGGGCAGAGACCCAGTACTTC
>TRBD2|TRBV19|NA|17|TRBJ2-3
CASSIDSSGGRTDTQYF
TGTGCCAGTAGTATAGACTCTAGCGGGGGTCGCACAGATACGCAGTATTTT
>TRBD2|TRBV5-8|NA|15|TRBJ2-1
CASSPGGRAINEQFF
TGTGCCAGCAGCCCGGGCGGGAGGGCGATCAATGAGCAGTTCTTC
>TRBD1|TRBV5-1|NA|15|TRBJ2-5
CASSLTGQAQETQYF
TGCGCCAGCAGCTTGACGGGACAGGCTCAAGAGACCCAGTACTTC
>NA|TRBV19|NA|16|TRBJ1-4
CASSSFTDSRDEKLFF
TGTGCCAGTAGTTCGTTTACGGACTCAAGGGATGAAAAACTGTTTTTT
>TRBD2|TRBV27|NA|13|TRBJ2-1
CASSLRPGLVQFF
TGTGCCAGCAGTTTAAGACCGGGACTAGTTCAGTTCTTC
>NA|TRBV5-1|NA|12|TRBJ2-4
CASSSGSDIQYF
TGCGCCAGCAGCTCCGGGAGCGACATTCAGTACTTC